Each of the 25 T cell receptor beta chains below was sequenced from the same sample in a study of CD8 T cells in ankylosing spondylitis. In TCRdb, the 5' RACE reads were re-called with MiXCR into one record per CDR3 protein. The sample includes fewer than 400,000 distinct CDR3 sequences, about a fifth of them seen just once. Whole-study findings and limits: Among TCR beta sequences, a motif of about 8 highly homologous variants appeared characteristic of ankylosing spondylitis blood.

No antigen has been assigned to these receptors. Sequencing was done on a sample of blood, either unsorted or a sorted T cell fraction (not recorded which). The source of these receptors is a male donor with ankylosing spondylitis.

The V and J genes are TRBV9 and TRBJ2-1; D possibly uses TRBD1 or TRBD2 (6 bases each). Germline assignment: CDR1 SGDLS and CDR2 YYNGEE. CDR3 size: 15 residues. The V end was cut by 0 bases, the J end by 4 bases, with 11 bases between. The CDR3 DNA follows: TGTGCCAGCAGCGTAGAGACGGGGGCATACAATGAGCAGTTCTTC. Translation gives CASSVETGAYNEQFF.

This clonotype was counted a few times. The rearrangement uses TRBV9 and TRBJ2-2; unclear D gene. This CDR3 contains 17 residues. Per germline, CDR1 SGDLS and CDR2 YYNGEE. Deletions cut 0 bases from V and 0 bases from J, with 12 bases between. CDR3 in amino acids: CASSVEGILANTGELFF. DNA for the CDR3: TGTGCCAGCAGCGTAGAAGGGATATTGGCGAACACCGGGGAGCTGTTTTTT.

The chain uses TRBV3-1 and TRBJ2-7; 7 positions agree with TRBD2. This CDR3 is 14 amino acids long. The trim removed 1 base at V and 6 bases at J, leaving 6 bases unmatched. Germline assignment: CDR1 LGHDT and CDR2 YNNKEL (reference sequence). CDR3 in amino acids: CASSQVDWGGEQYF. The CDR3 DNA sequence: TGTGCCAGCAGCCAAGTCGATTGGGGGGGCGAGCAGTACTTC.

The chain employs TRBV7-2 and TRBJ1-5, with 9 bases lining up with TRBD1. The V gene end was trimmed by 3 bases and the J gene end by 6 bases; junction bases not matched to a gene: 3. Per the germline V gene, CDR1 is SGHTA and CDR2 is FQGNSA. The CDR3 loop spans 14 amino acids. CDR3 protein: CASSFPGQGQPQHF. In nucleotides, the CDR3 is TGTGCCAGCAGCTTTCCGGGACAGGGTCAGCCCCAGCATTTT. Drawing the rest from reference TRBV7-2 and TRBJ1-5, the complete variable domain is GAGVSQSPSNKVTEKGKDVELRCDPISGHTALYWYRQSLGQGLEFLIYFQGNSAPDKSGLPSDRFSAERTGGSVSTLTIQRTQQEDSAVYLCASSFPGQGQPQHFGDGTRLSIL.

The chain carries TRBV3-1 and TRBJ2-7; the D is unclear. Germline CDR1 reads LGHDT; CDR2 reads YNNKEL (reference sequence). CDR3 length equals 13 residues. The ends were cut back, 4 bases at V and 2 bases at J, with 9 bases in the middle. CDR3 sequence: CASSRPTPYEQYF. CDR3 bases: TGTGCCAGCAGCCGACCGACTCCCTACGAGCAGTACTTC.

This clonotype appeared many times. The rearrangement links TRBV12-3 or TRBV12-4 to TRBJ2-7; 9 nucleotides match TRBD1. J was trimmed by 6 bases and V by 3 bases; bases with no gene match: 6. The CDR3 spans 14 residues. The CDR3 region is CASSLVRQGVEQYF. The CDR3 DNA follows: TGTGCCAGCAGTTTGGTCCGACAGGGGGTCGAGCAGTACTTC.

The genes are TRBV7-2 and TRBJ2-2; 8 nucleotides align to TRBD2. Germline V gene data show CDR1 as SGHTA and CDR2 as FQGNSA. CDR3 length equals 15 residues. Trimming cost V 5 bases and J 4 bases; bases outside gene matches: 6. The CDR3 DNA is TGTGCCAGCAGCCCAACGGCGGGGGGCACCGGGGAGCTGTTTTTT. This translates into CASSPTAGGTGELFF.

A few counts support this clonotype. The chain employs TRBV6-1 and TRBJ2-5; 10 bases match TRBD1. Germline values: CDR1 MNHNS, CDR2 SASEGT. CDR3 length: 14 amino acids. Germline trimming cut 2 bases from V and 5 bases from J; bases unmatched to any gene: 2. DNA of the CDR3: TGTGCCAGCAGTGAAATGGGACAGGGGGAGACCCAGTACTTC. Translating gives CASSEMGQGETQYF.

This clonotype showed up many times. The chain has TRBV5-1 and TRBJ2-2; D possibly corresponds to TRBD1 (6 bases). The CDR3 has 15 residues. Germline assignment: CDR1 SGHRS and CDR2 YFSETQ. V lost 6 bases and J lost 4, with 16 bases in between. The CDR3 here is CASKEEAGATGELFF. DNA for the CDR3: TGCGCCAGCAAAGAGGAAGCAGGGGCCACCGGGGAGCTGTTTTTT.

V usage is TRBV7-9 and J usage is TRBJ2-3, with TRBD2 matching 14 bases. The germline gives CDR1 SEHNR, CDR2 FQNEAQ (reference sequence). Losses at the gene ends were 1 base for V and 5 bases for J; bases not matched to a gene: 2. CDR3 size: 16 residues. CDR3 in DNA: TGTGCCAGCAGCTTAGAGGGACTAGCGGGAGTAGATACGCAGTATTTT. Protein product: CASSLEGLAGVDTQYF.

This chain uses TRBV10-3 with TRBJ2-2; TRBD2 matches at 10 bases. The length of the CDR3 is 16 residues. After removal of 10 bases from V and 0 bases from J, the junction contained 8 bases not matched to a gene. Germline V gene lookup returns CDR1 ENHRY and CDR2 SYGVKD. CDR3 nucleotides: TGTGCCACCCGCTGGCTAGCGGGAGCGAACACCGGGGAGCTGTTTTTT. Its translation is CATRWLAGANTGELFF.

V usage is TRBV10-3 and J usage is TRBJ2-1; a possible D gene is TRBD1 (6 bases). CDR1 is ENHRY, CDR2 SYGVKD, per germline. This CDR3 is 15 amino acids long. Trimming pared 6 bases from V and 2 bases from J, leaving 14 bases between. In nucleotides, the CDR3 is TGTGCCATCAGGGGGGCAACAGGGACCTACAATGAGCAGTTCTTC. This translates into CAIRGATGTYNEQFF.

This chain joins TRBV6-5 and TRBJ2-7; D uncertain. Trimming removed 2 bases at V and 1 base at J, with 9 bases between. Germline V CDR1 and CDR2: MNHEY, SVGAGI. The CDR3 has 14 residues. The CDR3 DNA follows: TGTGCCAGCAGTTACGCCCTGGAGTCCTACGAGCAGTACTTC. This translates into CASSYALESYEQYF.

This clonotype was detected only a few times. CDR3 coding DNA: TGCGCCAGCAGCCCCCTAGCGGGAGGTCCTCTCTATGAGCAGTTCTTC. Translation: CASSPLAGGPLYEQFF. The chain recombines TRBV5-1 with TRBJ2-1; 11 positions agree with TRBD2. J gave up 8 bases and V 4 bases, and 11 bases lay outside the gene matches. This CDR3 spans 16 amino acids. The germline V gene has CDR1 SGHRS and CDR2 YFSETQ.

DNA of the CDR3: TGTGCCATCAGTGAGTCTAGCGGGACCACAGATACGCAGTATTTT. This encodes CAISESSGTTDTQYF. This sequence joins TRBV10-3 and TRBJ2-3; 8 nucleotides agree with TRBD2. This CDR3 comprises 15 residues. Germline lookup yields CDR1 ENHRY and CDR2 SYGVKD. V dropped 0 bases and J dropped 2; count of bases not matched to a gene: 1.

This clonotype was seen a handful of times. The chain has TRBV29-1 and TRBJ2-7; TRBD2 aligns across 9 bases. Germline V gene sequence: CDR1 SQVTM, CDR2 ANQGSEA. The CDR3 consists of 12 residues. V was pared by 6 bases and J by 7 bases, with 7 bases of the junction left unmatched. CDR3 sequence (DNA): TGCAGCGTAGCGGGAGGTCCTCTGGAGCAGTACTTC. This translates into CSVAGGPLEQYF.

CDR3 protein: CSAGATSGTVGGDTQYF. The CDR3 nucleotides are TGCAGTGCCGGAGCGACTAGCGGGACAGTGGGGGGAGATACGCAGTATTTT. The chain employs TRBV20-1 and TRBJ2-3; TRBD2 matches at 11 bases. This CDR3 region has 17 residues. CDR1 is DFQATT and CDR2 is SNEGSKA in the germline V gene (reference sequence). With V trimmed by 6 bases and J by 5 bases, 16 bases remained unmatched.

In this sample, this clonotype turned up a few times. The gene calls are TRBV20-1 and TRBJ1-1; no definite D call. The CDR3 spans 12 residues. V was shortened by 5 bases and J by 0 bases, with 7 bases between the two germline ends. Germline V gene lookup returns CDR1 DFQATT and CDR2 SNEGSKA (reference sequence). The CDR3 DNA reads as TGCAGTGCTGGAGCCCTGAACACTGAAGCTTTCTTT. Translation gives CSAGALNTEAFF.

This rearrangement joins TRBV29-1 to TRBJ2-1, with 12 bases aligning to TRBD2. With 5 bases clipped from V and 10 bases from J, the junction kept 9 bases outside the gene matches. Germline values: CDR1 SQVTM, CDR2 ANQGSEA. CDR3 length equals 14 residues. The CDR3 here is CSVPRGTSGLEQFF. The DNA for the CDR3 is TGCAGCGTTCCTCGCGGGACTAGCGGGCTAGAGCAGTTCTTC.

This clonotype was found a few times. The chain links TRBV7-3 to TRBJ2-7; D is undetermined. V was pared by 5 bases and J by 0 bases, with 14 bases between. Germline CDR1 reads SGHTA; CDR2 reads FQGTGA. This CDR3 region has 15 residues. The CDR3 DNA reads TGTGCCAGCAGCCCTGATGGCACTCACTCCTACGAGCAGTACTTC. Encoded protein: CASSPDGTHSYEQYF.

This chain joins TRBV6-2 or TRBV6-3 and TRBJ1-1; D remains ambiguous. The CDR3 spans 12 residues. Germline V gene lookup returns CDR1 MNHEY and CDR2 SVGEGT. V lost 11 bases and J 1 base, leaving 11 bases between the germline ends. The chain's CDR3 is CAARDPNTEAFF. As DNA, the CDR3 is TGTGCCGCCCGGGATCCGAACACTGAAGCTTTCTTT.

The J gene is TRBJ1-1, the V gene TRBV14, with a possible D match to TRBD1 (5 bases). CDR1 is SGHDN and CDR2 is FVKESK in the germline V gene. The CDR3 length is 13 residues. Trimming shortened V by 5 bases and J by 6 bases, and 13 bases separated the two germline ends. This chain's CDR3 is CASSSRVSPEAFF. DNA of the CDR3: TGTGCCAGCAGCTCCAGGGTTTCCCCTGAAGCTTTCTTT.

The chain is built from TRBV4-2 and TRBJ1-4; no reliable D call. The germline V gene has CDR1 LGHNA and CDR2 YNFKEQ. V was pared by 1 base and J by 6 bases, with 12 bases between. The CDR3 has 15 amino acids. CDR3 DNA sequence: TGTGCCAGCAGCCAAGTTTCCCAGGTGGATGAAAAACTGTTTTTT. Translated: CASSQVSQVDEKLFF.

The rearrangement joins TRBV5-1 to TRBJ2-7; 10 bases line up with TRBD1. Germline CDR1 reads SGHRS; CDR2 reads YFSETQ. The V gene end was trimmed by 4 bases and the J gene end by 6 bases; junction bases not matched to a gene: 7. The CDR3 has 14 residues. CDR3 amino acids: CASSPGTGVFEQYF. The CDR3 nucleotides are TGCGCCAGCAGCCCTGGGACAGGGGTATTCGAGCAGTACTTC.

There are a few counts of this clonotype. The V gene is TRBV2, the J gene TRBJ1-1; no definite D call. V lost 5 bases and J lost 1, with 14 bases in between. The CDR3 has 15 residues. Germline V CDR1 and CDR2: SNHLY, FYNNEI. The CDR3 here is CASSSDGDQNTEAFF. The CDR3 DNA is TGTGCCAGCAGTTCGGACGGAGATCAGAACACTGAAGCTTTCTTT.